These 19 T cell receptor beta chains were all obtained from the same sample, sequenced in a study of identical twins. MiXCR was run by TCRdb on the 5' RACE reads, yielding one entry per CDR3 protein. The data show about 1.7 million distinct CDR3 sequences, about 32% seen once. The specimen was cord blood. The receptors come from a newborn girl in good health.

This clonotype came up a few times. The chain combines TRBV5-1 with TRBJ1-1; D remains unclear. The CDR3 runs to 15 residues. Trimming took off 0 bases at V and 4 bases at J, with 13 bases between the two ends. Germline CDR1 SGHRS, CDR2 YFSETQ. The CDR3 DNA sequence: TGCGCCAGCAGCTTGGTGAGGGCCCCTACCACTGAAGCTTTCTTT. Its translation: CASSLVRAPTTEAFF.

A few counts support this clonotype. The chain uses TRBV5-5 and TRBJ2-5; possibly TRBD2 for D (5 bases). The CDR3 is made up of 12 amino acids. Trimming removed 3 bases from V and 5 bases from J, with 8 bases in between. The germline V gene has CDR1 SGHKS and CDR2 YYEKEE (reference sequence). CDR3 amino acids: CASSWTVETQYF. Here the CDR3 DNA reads TGTGCCAGCAGCTGGACTGTTGAGACCCAGTACTTC.

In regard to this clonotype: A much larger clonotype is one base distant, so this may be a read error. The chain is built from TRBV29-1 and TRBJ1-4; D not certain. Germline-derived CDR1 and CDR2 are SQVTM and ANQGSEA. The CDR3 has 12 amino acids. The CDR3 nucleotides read TGCAGCGTTGTCCTAACTAATGAAAGACTGTTTTTT. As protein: CSVVLTNERLFF. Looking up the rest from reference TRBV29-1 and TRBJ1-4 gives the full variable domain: SAVISQKPSRDICQRGTSLTIQCQVDSQVTMMFWYRQQPGQSLTLIATANQGSEATYESGFVIDKFPISRPNLTFSTLTVSNMSPEDSSIYLCSVVLTNERLFFGSGTQLSVL.

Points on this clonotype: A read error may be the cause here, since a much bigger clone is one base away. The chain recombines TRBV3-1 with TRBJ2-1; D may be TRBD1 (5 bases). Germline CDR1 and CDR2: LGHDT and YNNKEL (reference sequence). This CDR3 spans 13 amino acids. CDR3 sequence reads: CASSPPGYNGQFF. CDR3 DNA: TGTGCCAGCAGCCCGCCAGGGTACAATGGGCAGTTCTTC.

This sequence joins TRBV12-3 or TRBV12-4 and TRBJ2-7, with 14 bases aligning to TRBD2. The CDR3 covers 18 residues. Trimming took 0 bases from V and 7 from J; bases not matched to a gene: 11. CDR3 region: CASSLAPGTSGSYNEQYF. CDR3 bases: TGTGCCAGCAGTTTAGCGCCCGGGACTAGCGGGAGCTACAATGAGCAGTACTTC.

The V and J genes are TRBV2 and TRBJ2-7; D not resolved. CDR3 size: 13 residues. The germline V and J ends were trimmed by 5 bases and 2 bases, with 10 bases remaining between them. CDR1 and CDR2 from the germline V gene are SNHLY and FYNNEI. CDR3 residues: CASSTSLAYEQYF. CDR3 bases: TGTGCCAGCAGTACCTCCCTAGCCTACGAGCAGTACTTC.

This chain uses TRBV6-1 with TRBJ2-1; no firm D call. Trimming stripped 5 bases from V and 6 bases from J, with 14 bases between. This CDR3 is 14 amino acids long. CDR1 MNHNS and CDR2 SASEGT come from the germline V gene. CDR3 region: CASSRIRRTNEQFF. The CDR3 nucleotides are TGTGCCAGCAGTCGTATCCGGCGGACCAATGAGCAGTTCTTC.

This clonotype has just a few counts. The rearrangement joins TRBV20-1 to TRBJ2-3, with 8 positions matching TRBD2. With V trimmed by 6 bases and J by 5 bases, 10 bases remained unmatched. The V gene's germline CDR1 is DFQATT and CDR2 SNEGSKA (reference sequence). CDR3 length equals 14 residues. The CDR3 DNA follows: TGCAGTGCCGGGACCCAGCGGGAGCTAGATACGCAGTATTTT. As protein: CSAGTQRELDTQYF.

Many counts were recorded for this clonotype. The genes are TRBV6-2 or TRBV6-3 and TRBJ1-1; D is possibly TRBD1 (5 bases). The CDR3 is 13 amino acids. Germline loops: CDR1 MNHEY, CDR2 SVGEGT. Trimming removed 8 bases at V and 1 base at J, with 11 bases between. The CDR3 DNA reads TGTGCCAGCTCGGCAGGGAGGAACACTGAAGCTTTCTTT. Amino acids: CASSAGRNTEAFF.

Here the CDR3 reads CASSLKAFTDGYTF. CDR3 bases: TGTGCCAGCAGCCTTAAGGCCTTTACAGATGGCTACACCTTC. The J gene is TRBJ1-2, the V gene TRBV27; D call uncertain. CDR3 length: 14 amino acids. The V end lost 6 bases, the J end lost 6 bases, and 17 bases lay between the germline ends. Germline V CDR1 and CDR2: MNHEY, SMNVEV (reference sequence).

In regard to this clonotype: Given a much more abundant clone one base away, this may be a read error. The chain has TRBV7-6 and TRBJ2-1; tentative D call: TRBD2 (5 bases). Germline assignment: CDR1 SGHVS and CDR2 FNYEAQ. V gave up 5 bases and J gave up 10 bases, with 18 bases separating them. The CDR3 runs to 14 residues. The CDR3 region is CASSPPGSSYEQFF. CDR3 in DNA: TGTGCCAGCAGCCCTCCGGGGTCTTCCTACGAGCAGTTCTTC.

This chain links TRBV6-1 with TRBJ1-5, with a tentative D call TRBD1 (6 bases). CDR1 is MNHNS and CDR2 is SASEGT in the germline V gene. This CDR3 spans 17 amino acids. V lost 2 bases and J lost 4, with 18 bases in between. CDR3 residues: CASSEFLAGAGNQPQHF. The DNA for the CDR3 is TGTGCCAGCAGTGAATTTCTCGCGGGGGCAGGTAATCAGCCCCAGCATTTT.

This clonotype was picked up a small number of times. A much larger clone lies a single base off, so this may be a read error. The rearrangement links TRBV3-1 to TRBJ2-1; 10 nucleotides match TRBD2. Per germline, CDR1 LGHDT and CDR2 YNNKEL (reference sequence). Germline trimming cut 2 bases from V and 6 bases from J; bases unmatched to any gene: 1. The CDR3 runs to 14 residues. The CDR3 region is CASSQLAGANEQFF. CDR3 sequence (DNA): TGTGCCAGCAGCCAACTAGCGGGGGCCAATGAGCAGTTCTTC.

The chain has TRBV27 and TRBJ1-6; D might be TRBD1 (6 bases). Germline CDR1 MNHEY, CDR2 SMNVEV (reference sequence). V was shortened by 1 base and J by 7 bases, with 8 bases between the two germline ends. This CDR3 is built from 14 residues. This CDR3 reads CASSLWDKNSPLHF. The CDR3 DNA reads TGTGCCAGCAGTTTATGGGACAAAAATTCACCCCTCCACTTT.

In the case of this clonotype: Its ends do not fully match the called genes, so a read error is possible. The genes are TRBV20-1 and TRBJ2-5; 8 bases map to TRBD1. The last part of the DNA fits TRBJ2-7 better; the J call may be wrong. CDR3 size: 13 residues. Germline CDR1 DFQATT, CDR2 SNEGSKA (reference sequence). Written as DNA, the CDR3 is TGCAGTGCTAGGGGGACAGGTTCCTGCGAGCAGTACTTC. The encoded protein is CSARGTGSCEQYF.

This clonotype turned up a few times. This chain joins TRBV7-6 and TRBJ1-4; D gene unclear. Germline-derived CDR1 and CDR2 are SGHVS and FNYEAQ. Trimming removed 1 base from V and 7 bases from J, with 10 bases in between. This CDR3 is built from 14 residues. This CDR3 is CASSLEAGGEKLFF. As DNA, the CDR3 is TGTGCCAGCAGCTTAGAGGCCGGTGGTGAAAAACTGTTTTTT.

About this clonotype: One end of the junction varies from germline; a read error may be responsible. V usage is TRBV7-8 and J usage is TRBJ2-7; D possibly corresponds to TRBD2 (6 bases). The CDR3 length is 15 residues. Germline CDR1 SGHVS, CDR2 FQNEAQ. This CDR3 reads CASSHAEGHSYERYF. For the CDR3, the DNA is TGTGCCAGCAGCCACGCGGAGGGGCACTCCTACGAGCGGTACTTC.

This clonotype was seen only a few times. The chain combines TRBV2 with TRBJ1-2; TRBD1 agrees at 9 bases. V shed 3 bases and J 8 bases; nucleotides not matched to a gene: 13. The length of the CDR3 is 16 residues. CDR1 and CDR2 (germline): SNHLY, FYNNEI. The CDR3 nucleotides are TGTGCCAGCAGTGACTCCGGGACAGGGTTCGACAGGGGCTACACCTTC. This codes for CASSDSGTGFDRGYTF.

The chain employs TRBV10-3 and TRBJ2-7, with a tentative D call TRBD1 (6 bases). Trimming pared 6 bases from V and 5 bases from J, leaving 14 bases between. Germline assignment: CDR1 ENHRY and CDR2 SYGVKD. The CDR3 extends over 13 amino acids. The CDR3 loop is CAISSTGTHEQYF. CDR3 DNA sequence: TGTGCCATCAGCTCAACAGGGACCCACGAGCAGTACTTC.